This TCR beta chain was captured by sequencing in a study of T cells in Graves' hyperthyroidism and ophthalmopathy. It was RNA transcripts that yielded the amplified TCR beta CDR3 regions. HTBI primers were employed in a first-round RT-PCR of the TCR CDR3. TCRdb re-called the multiplex PCR reads through MiXCR, storing one row per CDR3 protein. Among 380,000 or so distinct CDR3 sequences, approximately 13% were seen once, and the ten largest hold around 23%. The CDR3 has 14 amino acids. Germline V gene lookup returns CDR1 GTSNPN and CDR2 SVGIG (reference sequence). Trimming shortened V by 0 bases and J by 0 bases, and 6 bases separated the two germline ends.

Sequenced material: blood. The TCR sequence derives from a woman under 40 with Graves' hyperthyroidism. The rearrangement uses TRBV30 and TRBJ1-5; TRBD1 is a possible D gene (5 bases). The CDR3 protein is CAWSVGDSNQPQHF. The DNA for the CDR3 is TGTGCCTGGAGTGTGGGGGATAGCAATCAGCCCCAGCATTTT.